This T cell receptor (beta chain) was recovered during a study of control samples from healthy donors and cancer patients. Here immunoSEQ multiplex PCR was the method, and the copy in TCRdb shows in-frame clones only, minus some. The sample comprises about 130,000 clones, more than 85% of which are singletons, and around 2% rests with the top ten. Deletions cut 0 bases from V and 2 bases from J, with 6 bases between. The CDR3 has 13 amino acids. The germline gives CDR1 SGHDT, CDR2 YYEEEE. The specimen sequenced was blood. The TCR comes from a man younger than 30 in good health. The rearrangement links TRBV5-6 to TRBJ2-7; D gene uncertain. The CDR3 sequence: CASSLERTYEQYF. CDR3 bases: TGTGCCAGCAGCTTGGAACGGACCTACGAGCAGTACTTC. Complete variable domain (other parts from reference TRBV5-6 and TRBJ2-7): DAGVTQSPTHLIKTRGQQVTLRCSPKSGHDTVSWYQQALGQGPQFIFQYYEEEERQRGNFPDRFSGHQFPNYSSELNVNALLLGDSALYLCASSLERTYEQYFGPGTRLTVT.